This T cell receptor (beta chain) appears in the sequencing data of a study of blood T cell repertoires in COVID-19. On the study more broadly: Samples of COVID-19 (acute and convalescent) were obtained from the United States, Italy and Spain.

The V and J ends lost 6 bases and 3 bases respectively, with 14 bases between them. The germline CDR1 and CDR2 sequences are MNHEY and SVGAGI. The CDR3 contains 15 residues. Original data processing: Cell counts per sample came from amplifying reference gene primers. Clones were read by immunoSEQ multiplex PCR, and TCRdb kept only the in-frame ones, dropping some. That table gives V, J and clone size, and the DNA gave D and trimming. The table has roughly 170,000 clones, over 60% seen once; the top ten hold roughly 25%. The chain carries TRBV6-5 and TRBJ1-4; D perhaps matches TRBD1 (6 bases). Sequencing was carried out using peripheral blood. This TCR was sampled from a woman in her seventies with acute or convalescent COVID-19. CDR3 amino acids: CASSYDGGPNEKLFF. Here the CDR3 DNA reads TGTGCCAGCAGCTATGACGGGGGGCCTAATGAAAAACTGTTTTTT.